The clone carrying this T cell receptor beta chain appeared once. Sequencing was performed with immunoSEQ multiplex PCR; in TCRdb, only in-frame clones are kept and a portion is missing. The data hold under 150,000 clones, with more than 75% observed a single time. This entry is derived from a study of blood T cell repertoires in COVID-19. Trimming took off 0 bases at V and 6 bases at J, with 12 bases between the two ends. The CDR3 extends over 15 amino acids. Germline-derived CDR1 and CDR2 are KGHSH and LQKENI. The TCR comes from a man aged 60-69 years with COVID-19, enrolled during active disease. J is TRBJ1-3 and V is TRBV18; D perhaps matches TRBD1 (6 bases). Sequencing was carried out using peripheral blood. The DNA for the CDR3 is TGTGCCAGCTCACCACCTCGGACAGAGCAAAACACCATATATTTT. As protein: CASSPPRTEQNTIYF.